This TCR beta chain was sequenced for a study of Tregs in tolerant kidney transplant recipients (dated by TCRdb to the late 2010s). Background on the whole study: The transplants used related donors with nonmyeloablative bone marrow transplantation, and mixed chimerism in the human trials was transient. The study applied TCRbeta sequencing to find donor-specific regulatory T cells before combined kidney and bone marrow transplantation and then followed those same cells after transplant.

For this clone: No cognate antigen has been identified for it. No much larger clone is present one base from it, and per-base qualities are unavailable.

For TCRbeta CDR3 sequencing, genomic DNA was extracted from sorted cells using the QIAGEN DNeasy Blood and Tissue Kit. High-throughput TCRbeta CDR3 sequencing, including PCR amplification with bias correction and internal controls, was performed commercially through immunoSEQ. In the authors' own workflow: Unique productive TCRbeta sequences were defined by CDR3 nucleotide sequence where primers matched, and otherwise by CDR3 amino acid sequence together with Vbeta and Jbeta genes. Sorting error was corrected by removing sequences shared between sorted populations at a frequency ratio of 2:1 or less, and the remaining shared sequences were assigned to the higher population. A sequence was defined as donor-reactive if the sequence was expanded at least 5-fold in CFSE-low cells compared with unstimulated cells and had a frequency of at least 0.01% in CFSE-low cells. Jensen-Shannon divergence calculated on the top 100 TCRbeta sequences ranked by frequency was used to measure repertoire divergence. For samples with multiple sequencing runs, sorting error was corrected in each run separately before the runs were combined. TCRdb carries this immuneACCESS record with in-frame sequences only. Its versions omit some clonotypes, under half of them owing to an unresolved V gene in the studies checked, with the rest unexplained. V, J and clone size are taken as reported in that table, and D and trimming were inferred from the DNA itself. In this sample the table shows roughly 66,000 clones, roughly 92% of which occur a single time. The ten largest make up approximately 10% of the sample.

The time point label for this specimen denotes: blood sample drawn before combined kidney and bone marrow transplant. Thawed PBMCs were FACS-sorted into unstimulated Tregs (CD4+CD25+CD127-), CD4+ non-Tregs (CD4+CD25-), CD4 cells and CD8 cells. Patients were several combined kidney and bone marrow transplant recipients from the ITN036ST trial, and only these trial subjects had samples available. Healthy control blood was processed to PBMCs by Ficoll density gradient and cryopreserved, and patient PBMCs were collected before and after transplant. From cysteine to phenylalanine, the CDR3 is 13 amino acids long. Only the CDR3 part of the read is kept: 39 bases, read in frame from the first base. The germline ends are 13 bases apart after V is trimmed by 7 bases and J by 6 bases. CDR1 and CDR2 are drawn from the germline V gene (reference sequence): LNHDA, SQIVND. Findings and caveats that apply to the study as a whole: Biological reproducibility was not directly addressed, though technical replication error appeared minimal. Donor-specific Treg expansion exceeded global Treg expansion in tolerant patients, suggesting antigen-driven rather than nonspecific expansion. Expanding Tregs with activated donor B cells appeared to identify the most biologically relevant and donor-specific TCRbeta repertoire. The study was constrained by small patient numbers, and validation of the findings is required in larger populations and under other immunosuppression protocols. Because the PCR primers were changed over time for some patients, nucleotide-level comparison could not be performed across the samples from those patients.

The sample here was CD8+ T cells from blood, taken before the transplant. The sequence derives from a human donor who received a combined kidney and bone marrow transplant. The chain couples TRBV19 to TRBJ2-1, with the D gene not clear enough to name. Read as DNA, the sequence is TGTGCCAGTACCCCGAGTCGCCTCAATGAGCAGTTCTTC. Translated, it reads CASTPSRLNEQFF.